Following are 16 T cell receptor beta chains from one sample sequenced in a study of T cells in Graves' hyperthyroidism and ophthalmopathy (dated by TCRdb to between 2018 and 2021). To prepare the library, multiplex PCR was applied. The instrument was an Illumina HiSeq 2000. Amplification of TCR beta CDR3 regions was carried out from RNA transcripts. A first-round RT-PCR of the TCR CDR3 used the HTBI primer set with the Qiagen OneStep RT-PCR kit. Clones were called with MiXCR by TCRdb after fastp trimmed the public reads at Q25, and only in-frame beta chains were retained. Rows are unified per CDR3 protein, each entry keeping the most common DNA and genes. The sample yields about 360,000 distinct CDR3 sequences; approximately 13% were counted once. In total, the top ten clones hold 9.2% of the sample. The sample comprised blood. The receptors were sampled from a woman under 30 with Graves' hyperthyroidism.

This clonotype has only a few counts. The rearrangement joins TRBV12-3 or TRBV12-4 to TRBJ1-3; D call uncertain. Trimming stripped 5 bases from V and 0 bases from J, with 11 bases between. The CDR3 consists of 15 residues. The CDR3 sequence is CASSTNGLSGNTIYF. The CDR3 bases are TGTGCCAGCAGTACAAACGGACTCTCTGGAAACACCATATATTTT.

This clonotype was recorded many times. The rearrangement joins TRBV12-3 or TRBV12-4 to TRBJ2-1, with D unclear. This CDR3 has 11 amino acids. V dropped 8 bases and J dropped 6 bases, with 8 bases sitting between them. DNA for the CDR3: TGTGCCAGCGGGCAACCCAATGAGCAGTTCTTC. Its protein is CASGQPNEQFF.

This clonotype has ten or more counts. The chain joins TRBV7-2 to TRBJ2-3; 10 nucleotides match TRBD2. The CDR3 spans 17 residues. In germline, CDR1 is SGHTA, CDR2 FQGNSA. V shed 5 bases, J shed 4 bases, and the junction held 12 bases outside the gene matches. CDR3: CASSIDFLAGVADTQYF. The CDR3 coding sequence is TGTGCCAGCAGCATCGACTTCCTAGCGGGAGTGGCAGATACGCAGTATTTT.

In this sample, this clonotype turned up many times. This rearrangement joins TRBV28 to TRBJ2-5; TRBD1 agrees at 7 bases. The CDR3 is 12 amino acids. With 5 bases clipped from V and 4 bases from J, the junction kept 1 base outside the gene matches. Per germline, CDR1 MDHEN and CDR2 SYDVKM. This CDR3 is CASSRQGETQYF. The CDR3 coding sequence is TGTGCCAGCAGTCGACAGGGAGAGACCCAGTACTTC.

This clonotype turned up a few times. The germline gene is not matched at one end of the junction; a read error may be the cause. The rearrangement joins TRBV19 to TRBJ1-5, with D tentatively TRBD1 (5 bases). The CDR3 is 18 amino acids. Germline V gene lookup returns CDR1 LNHDA and CDR2 SQIVND (reference sequence). For the CDR3, the DNA is TGTACCAGTACCGACAGTCGGTGGAGGGGTTATAGCAATCAGCCCCAGCATTTT. It codes for CTSTDSRWRGYSNQPQHF.

In this sample, this clonotype turned up a few times. The chain links TRBV7-2 to TRBJ2-5, with D maybe TRBD1 (6 bases). Trimming pared 6 bases from V and 5 bases from J, leaving 25 bases between. The germline CDR1 and CDR2 sequences are SGHTA and FQGNSA. The CDR3 sequence is 17 residues long. The CDR3 is CASSYRASQARGETQYF. The CDR3 DNA reads TGTGCCAGCAGTTACCGGGCCTCCCAGGCAAGGGGGGAGACCCAGTACTTC.

This clonotype has at least ten counts. The rearrangement uses TRBV2 and TRBJ1-1; weak D call: TRBD1 (6 bases). CDR3 length equals 14 residues. Germline values: CDR1 SNHLY, CDR2 FYNNEI. V lost 10 bases, J lost 4 bases, and 19 bases lay in between. CDR3 protein: CANNGGGGGTEAFF. The CDR3 nucleotides read TGTGCCAACAACGGTGGTGGAGGGGGCACTGAAGCTTTCTTT.

This clonotype was seen more than once but under ten times. This chain links TRBV10-3 with TRBJ1-2; D not certain. Germline CDR1 ENHRY, CDR2 SYGVKD. The CDR3 has 12 residues. Trimming shortened V by 0 bases and J by 6 bases, and 5 bases separated the two germline ends. The CDR3 reads CAISESGDGYTF. CDR3 in DNA: TGTGCCATCAGTGAGTCGGGCGATGGCTACACCTTC.

This clonotype was found a few times. The chain uses TRBV7-2 and TRBJ2-7; D is perhaps TRBD1 (6 bases). CDR3 length equals 15 residues. Germline loops: CDR1 SGHTA, CDR2 FQGNSA. Trimming stripped 2 bases from V and 0 bases from J, with 11 bases between. DNA of the CDR3: TGTGCCAGCAGCTTATCGTCGGGACACTCCTACGAGCAGTACTTC. Its translation is CASSLSSGHSYEQYF.

This clonotype was picked up a small number of times. V gene TRBV10-3 combines with J gene TRBJ1-4, with D uncertain. The CDR3 length is 15 residues. V was trimmed by 0 bases and J by 0 bases, leaving 5 bases between them. Germline CDR1 ENHRY, CDR2 SYGVKD. CDR3: CAISESTATNEKLFF. The CDR3 bases are TGTGCCATCAGTGAGTCTACGGCAACTAATGAAAAACTGTTTTTT.

This clonotype was detected only a few times. The chain employs TRBV19 and TRBJ2-1; 8 bases are a match to TRBD2. V was pared by 3 bases and J by 3 bases, with 13 bases of the junction left unmatched. Germline V gene data show CDR1 as LNHDA and CDR2 as SQIVND (reference sequence). The CDR3 has 18 amino acids. CDR3 region: CASSMLFLGGRSYNEQFF. CDR3 bases: TGTGCCAGTAGTATGCTGTTCCTGGGCGGGAGGAGCTACAATGAGCAGTTCTTC.

This clonotype was counted many times. This rearrangement joins TRBV11-2 to TRBJ2-1; D is perhaps TRBD2 (5 bases). V gave up 2 bases and J gave up 7 bases, with 12 bases separating them. The CDR3 has 14 residues. The germline CDR1 and CDR2 sequences are SGHAT and FQNNGV. CDR3 protein: CASSLNGEMNEQFF. CDR3 bases: TGTGCCAGCAGCTTAAACGGGGAGATGAATGAGCAGTTCTTC.

This clonotype was detected only a few times. The chain recombines TRBV7-2 with TRBJ1-2; 8 bases are a match to TRBD1. This CDR3 region has 16 residues. V dropped 5 bases and J dropped 2; count of bases not matched to a gene: 10. Germline V gives CDR1 SGHTA, CDR2 FQGNSA. This chain's CDR3 is CASSLLRTGTNYGYTF. The DNA of the CDR3 is TGTGCCAGCAGCCTCCTACGGACAGGGACCAACTATGGCTACACCTTC.

This clonotype appeared a few times. The chain is built from TRBV4-2 and TRBJ1-2, with D perhaps matching TRBD1 (6 bases). Looked up from germline, CDR1 is LGHNA and CDR2 is YNFKEQ. V gave up 6 bases and J gave up 0 bases, with 26 bases separating them. The CDR3 runs to 19 residues. The CDR3 DNA reads TGTGCCAGCAGTCATTCATGGGGGGACACACCTAATCCTAACTATGGCTACACCTTC. It translates to CASSHSWGDTPNPNYGYTF.

This clonotype was seen a handful of times. The chain links TRBV7-3 to TRBJ2-1, with 9 positions matching TRBD2. The CDR3 is 15 residues long. The germline CDR1 and CDR2 sequences are SGHTA and FQGTGA. V lost 1 base and J lost 4; bases outside the gene matches: 2. The CDR3 sequence: CASSLSLAGYNEQFF. The CDR3 nucleotides are TGTGCCAGCAGCTTAAGCCTAGCGGGGTACAATGAGCAGTTCTTC. The entire variable domain, with the rest obtained from reference TRBV7-3 and TRBJ2-1, is as follows: GAGVSQTPSNKVTEKGKYVELRCDPISGHTALYWYRQSLGQGPEFLIYFQGTGAADDSGLPNDRFFAVRPEGSVSTLKIQRTERGDSAVYLCASSLSLAGYNEQFFGPGTRLTVL.

The DNA for the CDR3 is TGTGCCAGCAGCGCACCGGGGACTAGCGGGAGGCCATACAATGAGCAGTTCTTC. It codes for CASSAPGTSGRPYNEQFF. This chain links TRBV9 with TRBJ2-1, with TRBD2 matching over 15 bases. Unmatched junction bases numbered 8, after V lost 3 bases and J lost 4 bases. The CDR3 extends over 18 amino acids. In germline, CDR1 is SGDLS, CDR2 YYNGEE.